Detailed here is one T cell receptor (beta chain). Its antigen is as yet unknown. At the DNA level, this CDR3 is encoded by other sequences in the same sample as well. Produced via immunoSEQ multiplex PCR; TCRdb's table is partial and in-frame only. The sample lists some 150,000 clones; around 92% were seen once. CDR1 and CDR2 from the germline V gene are LNHDA and SQIVND (reference sequence). Trimming removed 3 bases from V and 2 bases from J, with 7 bases in between. The CDR3 has 14 residues. This record belongs to a study of T cell responses to AZD1222 COVID-19 vaccine. The study's findings and limits: Repertoire collection took place solely once the T cell response had peaked.

The specimen was peripheral blood, collected on day 0 of MenACWY control vaccination. The source is an adult in good health. V and J are TRBV19 and TRBJ2-2; D unclear. The CDR3 spells CASSISGNTGELFF. The CDR3, as DNA: TGTGCCAGTAGTATCTCTGGAAACACCGGGGAGCTGTTTTTT.